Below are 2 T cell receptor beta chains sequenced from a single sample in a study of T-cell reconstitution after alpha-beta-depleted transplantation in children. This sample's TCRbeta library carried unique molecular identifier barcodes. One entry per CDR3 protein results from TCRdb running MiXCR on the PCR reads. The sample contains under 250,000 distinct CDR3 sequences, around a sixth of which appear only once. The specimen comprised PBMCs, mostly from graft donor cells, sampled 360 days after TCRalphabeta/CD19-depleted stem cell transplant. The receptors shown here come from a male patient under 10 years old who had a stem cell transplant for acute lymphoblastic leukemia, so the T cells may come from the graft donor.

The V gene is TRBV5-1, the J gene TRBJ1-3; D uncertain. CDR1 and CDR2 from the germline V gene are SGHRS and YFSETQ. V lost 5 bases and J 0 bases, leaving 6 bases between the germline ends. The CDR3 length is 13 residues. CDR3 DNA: TGCGCCAGCAGAGGGATCTCTGGAAACACCATATATTTT. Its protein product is CASRGISGNTIYF.

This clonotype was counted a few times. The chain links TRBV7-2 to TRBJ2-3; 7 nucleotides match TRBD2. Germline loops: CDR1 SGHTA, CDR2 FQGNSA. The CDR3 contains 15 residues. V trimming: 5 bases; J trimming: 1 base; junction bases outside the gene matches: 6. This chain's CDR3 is CASSTGTIRTDTQYF. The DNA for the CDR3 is TGTGCCAGCAGCACCGGGACTATCCGCACAGATACGCAGTATTTT.